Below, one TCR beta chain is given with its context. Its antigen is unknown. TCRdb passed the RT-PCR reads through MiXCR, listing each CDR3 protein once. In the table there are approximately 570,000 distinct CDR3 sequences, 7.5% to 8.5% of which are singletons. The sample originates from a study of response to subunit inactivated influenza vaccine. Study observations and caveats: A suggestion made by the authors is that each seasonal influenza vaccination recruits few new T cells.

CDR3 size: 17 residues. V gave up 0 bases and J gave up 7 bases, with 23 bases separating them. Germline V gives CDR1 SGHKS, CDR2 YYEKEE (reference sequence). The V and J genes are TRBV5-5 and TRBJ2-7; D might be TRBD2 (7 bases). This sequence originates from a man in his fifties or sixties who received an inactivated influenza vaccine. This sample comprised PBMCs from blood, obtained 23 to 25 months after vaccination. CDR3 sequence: CASSLASGGAGLREQYF. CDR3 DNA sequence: TGTGCCAGCAGCTTGGCCTCGGGGGGCGCGGGGCTACGGGAGCAGTACTTC.